Listed below are T cell receptor beta chains from one sample, sequenced in a study of blood T cell repertoires in COVID-19. Assay used: immunoSEQ multiplex PCR; TCRdb lists only in-frame clones, some missing. Found here are about 240,000 clones, about 93% of them singletons; the top ten hold more than 0.8%. The sequencing input was peripheral blood. The receptors were sampled from a man aged 25-40 years with COVID-19, enrolled during active disease. Each CDR3 is given with its conserved first and last residue. D genes are given only for firm matches. Size values are once, few and many counts, or a class for expanded clones, and some rows have none.

clone size,J gene,D gene,V gene,CDR3 DNA,CDR3 protein
NA,TRBJ1-4,NA,TRBV7-9,TGTGCCAGCAGCCCTCTCAGGGGAGTGCGCGAAAAACTGTTTTTT,CASSPLRGVREKLFF
NA,TRBJ2-1,NA,TRBV7-6,TGTGCCAGCAGCTGGCTGGGCAGGGGGGAGTACAATGAGCAGTTCTTC,CASSWLGRGEYNEQFF
NA,TRBJ2-3,NA,TRBV3-1/TRBV3-2,TGTGCCAGCAGCCCCAGACCAGTCAGGGGAGATACGCAGTATTTT,CASSPRPVRGDTQYF
once,TRBJ2-3,NA,TRBV10-1,TGCGCCAGCAGTGTTGCAGGCGACACAGATACGCAGTATTTT,CASSVAGDTDTQYF
NA,TRBJ2-5,TRBD2,TRBV12-5,TGTGCTAGTGGTTTGCCCGGACTAGCGGGGTTGGAGACCCAGTACTTC,CASGLPGLAGLETQYF
once,TRBJ1-3,NA,TRBV5-1,TGCGCCAGCAGCTTGAGCGGGGCTGGAAACACCATATATTTT,CASSLSGAGNTIYF
NA,TRBJ2-5,TRBD1,TRBV5-1,TGCGCCAGCAGCCAAGGGACAGGGACCGGTGAGACCCAGTACTTC,CASSQGTGTGETQYF
NA,TRBJ1-2,TRBD1,TRBV5-4,TGTGCCAGCAGACGACAGGGGTACTATGGCTACACCTTC,CASRRQGYYGYTF
NA,TRBJ1-2,NA,TRBV10-3,TGTGCCATCAGTGGTTCTCAGGGTATTCACTATGGCTACACCTTC,CAISGSQGIHYGYTF
NA,TRBJ1-2,TRBD1,TRBV28,TGTGCCAGCAGTCCCTGGACAGGGGATAACTATGGCTACACCTTC,CASSPWTGDNYGYTF
NA,TRBJ2-2,TRBD1,TRBV18,TGTGCCAGCTCACCACTACCGGGACAGGGGTCCACCGGGGAGCTGTTTTTT,CASSPLPGQGSTGELFF
NA,TRBJ2-1,TRBD2,TRBV28,TGTGCCAGCAGTTTGCCTCGACTAGCGGGGGCGTCCTACAATGAGCAGTTCTTC,CASSLPRLAGASYNEQFF
once,TRBJ2-2,TRBD1,TRBV5-1,TGCGCCAGCAGCCAAGCCGGGACAGGGAACACCGGGGAGCTGTTTTTT,CASSQAGTGNTGELFF
NA,TRBJ1-6,NA,TRBV18,TGTGCCAGCTCACCGGGACGGGAGTTAAGCTCCTATAATTCACCCCTCCACTTT,CASSPGRELSSYNSPLHF
NA,TRBJ1-2,TRBD1,TRBV5-1,TGCGCCAGCAGCTTTGGGACAGGGAGTGGTGGCTACACCTTC,CASSFGTGSGGYTF
NA,TRBJ2-1,TRBD2,TRBV7-9,TGTGCCAGCAGGATAGCGGGGCCCCAAAATGATGAGCAGTTCTTC,CASRIAGPQNDEQFF
NA,TRBJ2-1,NA,TRBV3-1/TRBV3-2,TGTGCCAGCAGCCGAAGGGACTTCTACTACCCCAATGAGCAGTTCTTC,CASSRRDFYYPNEQFF
NA,TRBJ2-5,TRBD1,TRBV11-2,TGTGCCAGCAGCTCGGGACAGGGGGCGCAGCAAGAGACCCAGTACTTC,CASSSGQGAQQETQYF
NA,TRBJ1-5,NA,TRBV3-1/TRBV3-2,TGTGCCAGCAGCCAAGGGACTTGGGAATCGGCCCAGCATTTT,CASSQGTWESAQHF
NA,TRBJ1-1,TRBD1,TRBV6-5,TGTGCCAGCAGAACCAGGGGGGAACGAAACACTGAAGCTTTCTTT,CASRTRGERNTEAFF
NA,TRBJ1-1,TRBD1,TRBV6-5,TGTGCCAGCAGCATTACAGGGGGGGTGAACACTGAAGCTTTCTTT,CASSITGGVNTEAFF
NA,TRBJ2-7,TRBD2,TRBV12-3/TRBV12-4,TGTGCCAGCAGTCCGGGACTAGCGGGAGAGCAGTACTTC,CASSPGLAGEQYF